This TCR beta chain comes out of a study of T cells after yellow fever vaccination (dated by TCRdb to the late 2010s). In terms of the full investigation: Libraries from fractions with low cell numbers were prepared with the SMART-Seq v4 Ultra Low Input RNA kit. Blood was drawn at multiple timepoints before and after primary and secondary immunization, with bulk PBMC replicates and cell subsets isolated. To follow T-cell clones before and after primary and booster YFV17D yellow fever vaccination, bulk TCR alpha and beta repertoires were sequenced over time. Two healthy male donors, one aged 18 to 30 and one aged 30 to 40 years, were included in the cohort. The study at large found these results: The secondary T-cell response was weaker than the primary response but faster, peaking on day 5 instead of day 15. Only a couple of donors were included in the study, so the extent to which the findings can be generalized is limited. A small share of clonotypes was detected in both CD4 and CD8 compartments, with the overlap likely arising from convergent recombination. After the booster, most of the clones that had expanded following primary vaccination were detected again (96% of CD4 and roughly 88% of CD8), which suggests that memory was broadly maintained. Because abundant contaminating clonotypes from the bulk population could be contained in FACS-sorted repertoires, computational filtering was required.

The CDR3 sequence holds 17 residues, the cysteine and phenylalanine included. The read is trimmed to its CDR3 DNA, 51 bases read in frame from base 1. As encoded in the germline V gene (reference sequence), CDR1 is MNHEY while CDR2 is SMNVEV. Unmatched junction bases come to 17, with V trimmed by 5 bases and J by 5 bases. As to this clonotype: Its antigen target is currently unknown. No base-level quality is on record; no much larger clone is a single base apart.

This sample was sequenced with an Illumina NovaSeq 6000. TCR cDNA was made using 5'RACE template switching, a step that added a universal primer site and unique molecular identifiers. Priming for cDNA synthesis came from both the TCR alpha and TCR beta constant segments. Library amplification used two PCR steps, and the second PCR step added sample barcodes and sequencing adapters. Sequencing of libraries was performed on Illumina HiSeq 2500 (2x100 bp) or NovaSeq (2x150 bp). The paper's processing steps were these. Demultiplexing of reads and collapsing into UMI consensus sequences were performed with MIGEC, and V(D)J alignment was carried out with MiXCR. Vaccine-responding clonotypes were identified with edgeR using replicate PBMC samples, with FDR below 0.01 and a log2 fold change above 5 up to day 15 being required. Each bulk clonotype received a CD4 or CD8 identity based on whether the sequenced CD4 or CD8 repertoire contained that clonotype at higher abundance. TCRdb reran the public reads through fastp at Q25 and MiXCR, keeping productive beta chains. For every CDR3 protein sequence, its rows merge into one entry that carries the most common genes and DNA. The V and J calls and clone size come from TCRdb's table, not from the authors' own analysis. This sample has roughly 320,000 distinct CDR3 sequences in its table, and around 10% of those were observed once. The top ten constitute roughly 3% of the sample.

The sample's treatment or condition label, decoded: live attenuated yellow fever vaccine strain. A standard Ficoll-Paque protocol was used to isolate PBMCs from peripheral blood. CD4 and CD8 T-cell fractions were isolated with Dynabeads CD4 and CD8 positive selection kits. TriZol was used to extract RNA from bulk PBMCs, from CD4 and CD8 fractions, and from dextramer-positive and dextramer-negative fractions. The sequence is built from TRBV27 and TRBJ2-5, with 7 bases aligning to TRBD1. The clonotype originates from a man between 18 and 35 years old who received the YFV17D yellow fever vaccine. The source was CD4+ T cells sorted from PBMCs, collected 45 days after the yellow fever booster vaccination. The DNA sequence is given as TGTGCCAGCAGTCCCCCCGGCGCGGCAGGGGGTGGGGAGACCCAGTACTTC. The resulting protein is CASSPPGAAGGGETQYF.